There are many counts of the clone carrying this T cell receptor (beta chain). A read error may produce the germline difference seen at one junction end. Germline V CDR1 and CDR2: SEHNR, FQNEAQ (reference sequence). The CDR3 length is 15 residues. The library was built from about 400 ng RNA with molecular barcoded adaptors for alpha/delta and beta/gamma chains. TCRdb redid the calling of the reads with MiXCR, one entry per CDR3 protein. Altogether under 60,000 distinct CDR3 sequences are present, roughly 19% being singletons, with the ten largest covering approximately 15%. The data are from a study of read filtering for tumor transcriptome and immune sequencing. Study-level information: The cohort had roughly 17 men and 14 to 15 women aged roughly 47 to 85, mean about 70 years. R-ISS stage counts were 8 for I, about 15 for II, 7 for III. DNase treatment preceded whole-transcriptome library preparation. Per sample, TCR-region reads ranged about 4.05 to 11 million by IR-seq, roughly 75 to 1,400 by RNA-seq.

Sequencing was done on a sample of a population of CD138-negative cells sorted from bone marrow. The receptor was isolated from a donor aged 40 or over with multiple myeloma. The chain is built from TRBV7-9 and TRBJ2-1; D is possibly TRBD1 or TRBD2 (7 bases each). CDR3 in DNA: TGTGCCAGCAGCCCTCAGGGGGGGTCCTTCAATGAGCAGTTCTTC. Amino acids: CASSPQGGSFNEQFF.